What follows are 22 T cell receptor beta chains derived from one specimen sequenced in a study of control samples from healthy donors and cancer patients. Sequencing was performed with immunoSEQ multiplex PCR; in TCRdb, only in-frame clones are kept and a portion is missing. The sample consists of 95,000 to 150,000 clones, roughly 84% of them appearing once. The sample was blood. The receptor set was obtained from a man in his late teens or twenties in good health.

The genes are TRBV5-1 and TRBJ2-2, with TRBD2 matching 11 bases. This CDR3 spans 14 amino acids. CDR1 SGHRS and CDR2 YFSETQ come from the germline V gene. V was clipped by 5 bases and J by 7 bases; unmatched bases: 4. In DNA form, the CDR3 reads TGCGCCAGCAGGCCGGGACTAGCGGTCGGGGAGCTGTTTTTT. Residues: CASRPGLAVGELFF. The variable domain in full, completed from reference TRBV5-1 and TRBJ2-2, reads KAGVTQTPRYLIKTRGQQVTLSCSPISGHRSVSWYQQTPGQGLQFLFEYFSETQRNKGNFPGRFSGRQFSNSRSEMNVSTLELGDSALYLCASRPGLAVGELFFGEGSRLTVL.

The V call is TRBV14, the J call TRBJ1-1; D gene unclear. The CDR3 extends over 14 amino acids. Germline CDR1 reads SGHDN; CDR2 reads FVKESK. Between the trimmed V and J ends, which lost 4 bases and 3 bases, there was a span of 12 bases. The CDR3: CASSLIGPYTEAFF. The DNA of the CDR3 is TGTGCCAGCAGCCTAATAGGACCTTACACTGAAGCTTTCTTT.

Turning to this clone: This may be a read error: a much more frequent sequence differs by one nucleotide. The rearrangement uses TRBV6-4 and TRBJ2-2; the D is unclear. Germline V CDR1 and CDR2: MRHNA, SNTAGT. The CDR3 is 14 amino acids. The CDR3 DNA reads TGTGCCAGCAATGACGCACAAGACACCGGGGAGCTGTTTTTT. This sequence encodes CASNDAQDTGELFF.

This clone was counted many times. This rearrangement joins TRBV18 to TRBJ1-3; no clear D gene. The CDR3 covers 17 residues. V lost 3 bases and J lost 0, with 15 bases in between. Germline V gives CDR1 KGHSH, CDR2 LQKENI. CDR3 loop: CASSPTGVASSGNTIYF. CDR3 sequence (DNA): TGTGCCAGCTCACCGACCGGGGTAGCCAGCTCTGGAAACACCATATATTTT.

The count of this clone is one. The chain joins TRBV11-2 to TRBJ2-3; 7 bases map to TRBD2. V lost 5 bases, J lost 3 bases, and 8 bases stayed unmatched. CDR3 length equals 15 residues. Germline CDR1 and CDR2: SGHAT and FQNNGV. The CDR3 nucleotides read TGTGCCAGCAGCAGGAATAGCGGGCGGACAGATACGCAGTATTTT. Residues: CASSRNSGRTDTQYF.

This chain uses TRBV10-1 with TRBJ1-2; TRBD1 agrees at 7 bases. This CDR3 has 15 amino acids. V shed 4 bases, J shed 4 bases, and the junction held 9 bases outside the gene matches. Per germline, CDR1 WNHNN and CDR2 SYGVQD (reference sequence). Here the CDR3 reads CASSGPTGSGYGYTF. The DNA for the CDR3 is TGCGCCAGCAGTGGGCCGACAGGGAGCGGCTATGGCTACACCTTC.

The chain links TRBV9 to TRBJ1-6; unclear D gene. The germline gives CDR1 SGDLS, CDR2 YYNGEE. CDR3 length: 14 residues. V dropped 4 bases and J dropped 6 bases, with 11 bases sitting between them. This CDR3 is CASSSASVNSPLHF. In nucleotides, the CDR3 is TGTGCCAGCAGCTCCGCCTCAGTTAATTCACCCCTCCACTTT. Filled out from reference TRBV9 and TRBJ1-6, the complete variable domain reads DSGVTQTPKHLITATGQRVTLRCSPRSGDLSVYWYQQSLDQGLQFLIQYYNGEERAKGNILERFSAQQFPDLHSELNLSSLELGDSALYFCASSSASVNSPLHFGNGTRLTVT.

CDR3: CSVPGTSGILWGNEQFF. The CDR3, as DNA: TGCAGCGTCCCCGGGACTAGCGGGATCTTATGGGGGAATGAGCAGTTCTTC. The chain uses TRBV29-1 and TRBJ2-1; 13 nucleotides align to TRBD2. The CDR3 sequence is 17 residues long. V shed 6 bases, J shed 7 bases, and the junction held 15 bases outside the gene matches. Germline CDR1 SQVTM, CDR2 ANQGSEA.

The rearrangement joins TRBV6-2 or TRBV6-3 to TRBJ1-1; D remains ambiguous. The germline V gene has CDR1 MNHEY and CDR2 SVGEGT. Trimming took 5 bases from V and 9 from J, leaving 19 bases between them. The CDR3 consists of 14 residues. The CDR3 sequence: CASSLFSGSGQAFF. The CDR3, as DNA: TGTGCCAGCAGTCTATTCTCCGGGTCCGGACAAGCTTTCTTT.

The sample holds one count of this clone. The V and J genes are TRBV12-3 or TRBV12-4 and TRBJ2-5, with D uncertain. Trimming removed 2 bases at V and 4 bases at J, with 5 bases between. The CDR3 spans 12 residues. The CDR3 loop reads CASSLPRETQYF. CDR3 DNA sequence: TGTGCCAGCAGTTTACCGAGAGAGACCCAGTACTTC.

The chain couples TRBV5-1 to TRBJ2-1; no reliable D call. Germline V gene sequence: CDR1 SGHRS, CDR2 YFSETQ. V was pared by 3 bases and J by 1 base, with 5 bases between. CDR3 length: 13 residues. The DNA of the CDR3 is TGCGCCAGCAGCTCGGAGTCCTACAATGAGCAGTTCTTC. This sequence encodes CASSSESYNEQFF.

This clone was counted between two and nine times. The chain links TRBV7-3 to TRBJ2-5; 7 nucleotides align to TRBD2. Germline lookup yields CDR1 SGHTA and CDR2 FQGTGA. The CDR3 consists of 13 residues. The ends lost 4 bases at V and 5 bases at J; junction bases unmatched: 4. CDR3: CASSSTSEETQYF. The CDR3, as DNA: TGTGCCAGCAGCTCCACTAGCGAGGAGACCCAGTACTTC.

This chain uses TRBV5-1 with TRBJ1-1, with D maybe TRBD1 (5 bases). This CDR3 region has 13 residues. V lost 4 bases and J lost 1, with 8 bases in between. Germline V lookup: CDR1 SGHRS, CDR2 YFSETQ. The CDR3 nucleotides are TGCGCCAGCAGCCCGCAGGGGAACACTGAAGCTTTCTTT. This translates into CASSPQGNTEAFF.

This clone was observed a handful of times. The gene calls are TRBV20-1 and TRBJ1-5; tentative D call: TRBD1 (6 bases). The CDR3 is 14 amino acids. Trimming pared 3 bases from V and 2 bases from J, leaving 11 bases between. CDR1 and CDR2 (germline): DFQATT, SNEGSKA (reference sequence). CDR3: CSASMGGGNQPQHF. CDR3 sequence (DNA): TGCAGTGCTAGTATGGGGGGCGGCAATCAGCCCCAGCATTTT.

The CDR3 DNA reads TGTGCCAGCAGGGGACTAGCGGGAGATGAGCAGTTCTTC. Translating gives CASRGLAGDEQFF. The chain joins TRBV27 to TRBJ2-1; 14 bases are shared with TRBD2. From germline, CDR1 is MNHEY and CDR2 SMNVEV (reference sequence). The CDR3 spans 13 residues. Trimming took 6 bases from V and 8 from J; bases not matched to a gene: 0.

The CDR3 DNA follows: TGTGCCAGCAGCTTGGAGGTAAGGTACAATGAGCAGTTCTTC. It specifies CASSLEVRYNEQFF. V is TRBV5-4 and J is TRBJ2-1; D ambiguous. The CDR3 is made up of 14 amino acids. Germline V lookup: CDR1 SGHNT, CDR2 YYREEE (reference sequence). The germline V and J ends were trimmed by 0 bases and 4 bases, with 8 bases remaining between them.

The CDR3 is CASRDKLAIYNEQFF. The CDR3 DNA reads TGTGCCAGCAGGGATAAACTAGCGATCTACAATGAGCAGTTCTTC. This rearrangement joins TRBV2 to TRBJ2-1, with 7 nucleotides matching TRBD2. J lost 3 bases, V lost 6 bases, and 8 bases had no gene match. The CDR3 is made up of 15 amino acids. CDR1 is SNHLY, CDR2 FYNNEI, per germline.

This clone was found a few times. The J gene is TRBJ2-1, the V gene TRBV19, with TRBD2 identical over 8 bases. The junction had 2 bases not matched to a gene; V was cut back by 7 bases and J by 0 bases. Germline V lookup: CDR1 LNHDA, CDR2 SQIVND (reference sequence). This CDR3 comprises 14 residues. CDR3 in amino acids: CASKRESSYNEQFF. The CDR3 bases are TGTGCCAGTAAGCGGGAGAGCTCCTACAATGAGCAGTTCTTC.

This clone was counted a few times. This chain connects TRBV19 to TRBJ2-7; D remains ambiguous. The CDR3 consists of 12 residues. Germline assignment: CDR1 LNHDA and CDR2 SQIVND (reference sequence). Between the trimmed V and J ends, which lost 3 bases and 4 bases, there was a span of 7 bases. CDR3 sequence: CASSMVGYEQYF. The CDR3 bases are TGTGCCAGTAGTATGGTCGGTTACGAGCAGTACTTC.

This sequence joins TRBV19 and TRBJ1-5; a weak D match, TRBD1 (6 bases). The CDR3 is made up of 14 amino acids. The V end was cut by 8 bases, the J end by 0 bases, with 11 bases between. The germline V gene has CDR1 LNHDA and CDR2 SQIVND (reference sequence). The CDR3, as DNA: TGTGCCAGTCTTCAGGGGATTAGCAATCAGCCCCAGCATTTT. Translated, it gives CASLQGISNQPQHF.

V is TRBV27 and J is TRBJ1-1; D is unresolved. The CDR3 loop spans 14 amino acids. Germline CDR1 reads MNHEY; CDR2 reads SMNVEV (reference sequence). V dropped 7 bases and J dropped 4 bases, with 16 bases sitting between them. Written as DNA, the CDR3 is TGTGCCAGCAACAAACTGGACGGCTTCACTGAAGCTTTCTTT. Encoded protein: CASNKLDGFTEAFF.

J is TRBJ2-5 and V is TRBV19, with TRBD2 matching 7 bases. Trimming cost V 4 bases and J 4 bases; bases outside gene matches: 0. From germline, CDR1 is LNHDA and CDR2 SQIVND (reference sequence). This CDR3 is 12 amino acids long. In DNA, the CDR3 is TGTGCCAGTAGTAGCGGGAGAGAGACCCAGTACTTC. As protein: CASSSGRETQYF.